The TCR beta chain under discussion was sequenced for a study of technical replicates of blood from several donors. In germline, CDR1 is SGHDN, CDR2 FVKESK. The CDR3 is 16 residues long. The V gene lost 5 bases and the J gene lost 0 bases, with 16 bases spanning the gap. Data came from immunoSEQ multiplex PCR; TCRdb stores just in-frame clones and leaves some out. The table has about 44,000 clones, 95% to 97% seen once; the top ten hold approximately 0.35%. This clonotype was sampled from a human donor in good health. The material sequenced was T cells isolated from PBMCs. The chain combines TRBV14 with TRBJ1-1; a possible D gene is TRBD1 (5 bases). CDR3 sequence: CASSENLRVLNTEAFF. CDR3 bases: TGTGCCAGCAGCGAAAACCTCAGGGTTCTGAACACTGAAGCTTTCTTT.